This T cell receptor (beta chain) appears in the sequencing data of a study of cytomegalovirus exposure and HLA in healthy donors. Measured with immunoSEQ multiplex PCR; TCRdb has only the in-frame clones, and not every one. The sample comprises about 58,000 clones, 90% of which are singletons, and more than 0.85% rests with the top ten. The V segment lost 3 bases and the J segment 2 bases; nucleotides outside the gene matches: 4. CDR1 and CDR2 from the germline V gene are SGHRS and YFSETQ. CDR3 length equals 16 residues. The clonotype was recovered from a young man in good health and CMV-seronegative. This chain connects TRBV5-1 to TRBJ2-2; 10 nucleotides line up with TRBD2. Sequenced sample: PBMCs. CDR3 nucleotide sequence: TGCGCCAGCAGCTCTGAACTAGCGGGAAACACCGGGGAGCTGTTTTTT. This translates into CASSSELAGNTGELFF.